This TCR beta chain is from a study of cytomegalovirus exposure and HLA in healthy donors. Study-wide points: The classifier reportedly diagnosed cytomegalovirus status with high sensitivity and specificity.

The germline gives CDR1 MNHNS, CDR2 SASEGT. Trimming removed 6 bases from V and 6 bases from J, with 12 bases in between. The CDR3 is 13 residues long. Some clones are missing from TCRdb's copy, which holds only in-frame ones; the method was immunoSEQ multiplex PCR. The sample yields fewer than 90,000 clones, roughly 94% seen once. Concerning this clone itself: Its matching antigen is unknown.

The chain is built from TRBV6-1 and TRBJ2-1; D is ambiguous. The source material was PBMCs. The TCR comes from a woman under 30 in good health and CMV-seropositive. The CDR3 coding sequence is TGTGCCAGCAGACAGCCTTCGAGCAATGAGCAGTTCTTC. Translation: CASRQPSSNEQFF.